Below, one T cell receptor beta chain is given with its context. These data belong to a study of blood T cell repertoires in COVID-19. The protocol was immunoSEQ multiplex PCR, while the TCRdb copy is restricted to in-frame clones and leaves out a portion. The repertoire holds over 300,000 clones, with 80% to 90% as singletons. This clonotype was obtained from a man in his thirties or forties who had recovered from COVID-19. The specimen sequenced was PBMCs or T cells enriched from blood (not recorded which).

The CDR3 loop reads CASSPGQYSNQPQHF. The CDR3 bases are TGTGCCAGCAGTCCGGGACAGTATAGCAATCAGCCCCAGCATTTT. This rearrangement joins TRBV6-5 to TRBJ1-5, with 7 bases matching TRBD1. CDR3 length equals 15 residues. Germline V gene lookup returns CDR1 MNHEY and CDR2 SVGAGI. The V and J ends lost 5 bases and 0 bases, in that order; junction bases with no gene match: 4.